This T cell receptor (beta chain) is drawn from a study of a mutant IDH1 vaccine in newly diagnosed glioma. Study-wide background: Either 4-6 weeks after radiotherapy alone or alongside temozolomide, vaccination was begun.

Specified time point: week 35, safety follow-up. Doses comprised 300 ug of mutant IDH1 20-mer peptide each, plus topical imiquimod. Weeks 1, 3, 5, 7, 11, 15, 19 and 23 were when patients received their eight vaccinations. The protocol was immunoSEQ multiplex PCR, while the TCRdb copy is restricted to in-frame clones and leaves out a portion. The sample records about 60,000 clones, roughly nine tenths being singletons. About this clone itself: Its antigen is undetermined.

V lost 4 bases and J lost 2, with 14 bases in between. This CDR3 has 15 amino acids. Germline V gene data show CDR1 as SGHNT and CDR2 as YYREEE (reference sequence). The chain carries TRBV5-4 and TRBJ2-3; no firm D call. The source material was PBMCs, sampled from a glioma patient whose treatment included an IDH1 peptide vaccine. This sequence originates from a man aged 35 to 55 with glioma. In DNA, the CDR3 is TGTGCCAGCAGCCGGAGCATGATTACCACAGATACGCAGTATTTT. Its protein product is CASSRSMITTDTQYF.